These T cell receptor beta chains were read from a single sample in a study of shared clonotypes between healthy human individuals. Produced via immunoSEQ multiplex PCR; TCRdb's table is partial and in-frame only. This table has about 480,000 clones, approximately 79% appearing once. Source material: PBMCs. The receptors stem from a woman aged 40 to 50 in good health. Some clones in this sample may be carry-over from other donors' samples. The CDR3 runs from the conserved cysteine through the conserved F or W. Fields, in order: V gene, clone size, CDR3 length, J gene, D gene, CDR3 DNA, CDR3 protein. D genes are given only for firm matches. Clone size is stated in some rows and not others, as once, few, many or a class when expanded.

TRBV7-2	.	15	TRBJ1-1	TRBD1	TGTGCCAGCAGCTTCGGGACAGGGTCGAGCACTGAAGCTTTCTTT	CASSFGTGSSTEAFF
TRBV7-6	.	14	TRBJ2-2	TRBD2	TGTGCCAGCAGCTTAGTGCGGGAGACCGGGGAGCTGTTTTTT	CASSLVRETGELFF
TRBV19	.	15	TRBJ1-4	.	TGTGCCAGTAGTCTCGTGGCAGCAACTAATGAAAAACTGTTTTTT	CASSLVAATNEKLFF
TRBV5-1	.	15	TRBJ2-7	TRBD1	TGCGCCAGCACCCTACAGACAGGGGGTGGGTACGAGCAGTACTTC	CASTLQTGGGYEQYF
TRBV6-1	many	15	TRBJ2-3	TRBD1	TGTGCCAGCGGATCCGGGACAGGACTCACAGATACGCAGTATTTT	CASGSGTGLTDTQYF
TRBV5-4	.	17	TRBJ2-5	TRBD2	TGTGCCAGCAGCCAAGGAACTAGCGGGGGGACCCAAGAGACCCAGTACTTC	CASSQGTSGGTQETQYF
TRBV7-9	few	15	TRBJ2-3	TRBD2	TGTGCCAGCAGCTTAGGTTTGGGGGGGGCAGATACGCAGTATTTT	CASSLGLGGADTQYF
TRBV19	.	16	TRBJ2-1	TRBD1	TGTGCCAGTAGTATAATAAGAGGGGGCAGGTACAATGAGCAGTTCTTC	CASSIIRGGRYNEQFF
TRBV19	.	15	TRBJ1-5	.	TGTGCCAGTAGTGGACTCATTTATAGCAATCAGCCCCAGCATTTT	CASSGLIYSNQPQHF
TRBV7-6	few	15	TRBJ2-5	.	TGTGCCAGCAGCCCCAAGTTTGGGGCCCAAGAGACCCAGTACTTC	CASSPKFGAQETQYF
TRBV4-2	.	13	TRBJ2-7	TRBD1	TGTGCCAGCAGCCAAAACAGGGGGCGCGAGCAGTACTTC	CASSQNRGREQYF
TRBV6-6	.	14	TRBJ1-6	TRBD1	TGTGCCAGCAATCCAACAGGGGGCTATACACCCCTCCACTTT	CASNPTGGYTPLHF
TRBV18	.	16	TRBJ2-7	.	TGTGCCAGCTCACCCTTACCTACTAGAGCGGACTACGAGCAGTACTTC	CASSPLPTRADYEQYF
TRBV7-6	.	14	TRBJ2-5	.	TGTGCCAGCAGCCTCGGTTTTGGGCAAGAGACCCAGTACTTC	CASSLGFGQETQYF
TRBV15	once	16	TRBJ2-7	TRBD2	TGTGCCACCAGCAGAGATGGGCTAGCGGGACTCTACGAGCAGTACTTC	CATSRDGLAGLYEQYF
TRBV5-1	.	12	TRBJ2-1	.	TGCGCCAGCAGCTACAGGGTAAATGAGCAGTTCTTC	CASSYRVNEQFF
TRBV28	.	13	TRBJ2-2	.	TGTGCCAGCAGTGCAGGGGTCACCGGGGAGCTGTTTTTT	CASSAGVTGELFF
TRBV27	.	14	TRBJ2-3	TRBD1	TGTGCCAGCAGTCCCAGACAGGGCCCAGATACGCAGTATTTT	CASSPRQGPDTQYF
TRBV4-3	few	16	TRBJ1-4	.	TGCGCCAGCAGCCAAGATGGGCCCGACCTGGGGGAAAAACTGTTTTTT	CASSQDGPDLGEKLFF
TRBV2	.	11	TRBJ2-5	.	TGTGCCAGCAGTCCTCCGGGGACCCAGTACTTC	CASSPPGTQYF
TRBV28	.	12	TRBJ2-7	.	TGTGCCAGCAGCCCCATATTCTACGAGCAGTACTTC	CASSPIFYEQYF
TRBV11-2	once	16	TRBJ2-7	.	TGTGCCAGCAGTTTACTCATAGCGTCGAGCTCCTACGAGCAGTACTTC	CASSLLIASSSYEQYF
TRBV28	.	15	TRBJ2-1	.	TGTGCCAGCAGTCCCGGAGGTGGGGAAAGGGGTGAGCAGTTCTTC	CASSPGGGERGEQFF
TRBV27	once	14	TRBJ2-3	.	TGTGCCAGCAGTTTCGTCGCCTACACAGATACGCAGTATTTT	CASSFVAYTDTQYF
TRBV20-1	.	11	TRBJ2-1	.	TGCAGCCGTGGGGACTACAATGAGCAGTTCTTC	CSRGDYNEQFF
TRBV5-1	.	15	TRBJ2-2	.	TGCGCCAGCAGCCCCTCCGGGAGTAAGACCGGGGAGCTGTTTTTT	CASSPSGSKTGELFF
TRBV18	.	19	TRBJ2-3	TRBD2	TGTGCCAGCTCACCCGTCGCTCCGACTAGCGGGAGTATCACAGATACGCAGTATTTT	CASSPVAPTSGSITDTQYF
TRBV7-2	.	14	TRBJ2-7	.	TGTGCCAGCAGCTTAGGCCCCCACTCCTACGAGCAGTACTTC	CASSLGPHSYEQYF
TRBV2	.	13	TRBJ1-1	.	TGTGCCAGCAGTGAGGGGTGGAACACTGAAGCTTTCTTT	CASSEGWNTEAFF
TRBV10-3	.	11	TRBJ2-1	.	TGTGCCATCAGTGAGGCAGGCTTCTACCTCTTC	CAISEAGFYLF
TRBV19	.	13	TRBJ2-2	.	TGTGCCAGTAGGGGAGTGTTTCCGGGGGAGCTGTTTTTT	CASRGVFPGELFF
TRBV5-1	many	17	TRBJ2-1	TRBD2	TGCGCCAGCAGCTTGGCGGCGGGAGGCCTCTCCTACAATGAGCAGTTCTTC	CASSLAAGGLSYNEQFF
TRBV10-3	.	17	TRBJ2-3	TRBD2	TGTGCCATCAGTGAGTCGACTAGCGGGAGGCGGACAGATACGCAGTATTTT	CAISESTSGRRTDTQYF
TRBV27	.	15	TRBJ1-1	.	TGTGCCAGCAGTTCAAGACTAACGGGGTTCACTGAAGCTTTCTTT	CASSSRLTGFTEAFF
TRBV19	.	15	TRBJ2-7	TRBD1	TGTGCCAGTAGTACCCCGGGACAGGTGGGTTACGAGCAGTACTTC	CASSTPGQVGYEQYF
TRBV6-4	.	13	TRBJ2-7	.	TGTGCCAGCAGTGATCGCCGGTCCTACGAGCAGTACTTC	CASSDRRSYEQYF
TRBV4-3	.	16	TRBJ1-6	.	TGCGCCAGCAGCCCTCGGGGGAGCTCCTATAATTCACCCCTCCACTTT	CASSPRGSSYNSPLHF
TRBV30	.	13	TRBJ1-1	.	TGTGCCTACAAGATAAGACTGAACACTGAAGCTTTCTTT	CAYKIRLNTEAFF
TRBV27	few	18	TRBJ2-1	TRBD2	TGTGCCAGCAGTTGGACTAGCGGGAGGGCAGAATCCTACAATGAGCAGTTCTTC	CASSWTSGRAESYNEQFF
TRBV6-6	.	12	TRBJ2-2	.	TGTGCCAGCAGCCGGGTGGGGGGGGAGCTGTTTTTT	CASSRVGGELFF